This T cell receptor (beta chain) was identified during a study of glioma-infiltrating T cells after dendritic cell vaccination. Sequencing used immunoSEQ multiplex PCR; TCRdb keeps in-frame clones, though not all of them. Of more than 85,000 clones listed, around 87% were seen once; the top ten hold over 2.5%. This CDR3 has 14 residues. V lost 8 bases and J lost 4; bases outside the gene matches: 8. In germline, CDR1 is SNHLY, CDR2 FYNNEI. Regarding time point: after dendritic cell vaccination, including at tumor progression/relapse. Fresh-frozen tumor tissue and more than two years of survival data were available for all.

This material consisted of blood, taken after dendritic cell vaccination. V gene TRBV2 combines with J gene TRBJ1-2, with 9 positions matching TRBD1. This sequence originates from a human donor with glioblastoma. CDR3 DNA: TGTGCCAGCGGGGGACAGGGCCGTTTCTATGGCTACACCTTC. Translated, it gives CASGGQGRFYGYTF.